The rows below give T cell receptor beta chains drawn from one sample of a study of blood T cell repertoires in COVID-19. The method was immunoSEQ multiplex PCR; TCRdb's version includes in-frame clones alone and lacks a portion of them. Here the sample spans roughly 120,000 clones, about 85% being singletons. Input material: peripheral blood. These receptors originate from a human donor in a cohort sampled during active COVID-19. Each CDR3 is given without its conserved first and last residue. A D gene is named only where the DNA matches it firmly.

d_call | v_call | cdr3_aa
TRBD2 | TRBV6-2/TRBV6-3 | ASSYRGLAGGPGAYNEQF
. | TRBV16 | ASSQGLSNTEAF
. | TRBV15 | ATSREEGYGYT
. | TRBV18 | ASSPQGSGANVLT
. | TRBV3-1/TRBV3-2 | ASSQDPFSSYNEQF
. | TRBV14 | ASSQEGQVMNTEAF
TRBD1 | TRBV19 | ASSGRDRGLMGYEQY
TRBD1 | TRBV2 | ASSTSRDRGTYEQY
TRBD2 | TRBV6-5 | ASTPSGDTDTQY
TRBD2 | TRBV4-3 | ASSQAGGTIVGELF
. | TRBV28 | ASSIAKTEAF
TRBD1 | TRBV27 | ASSLAGGSYNEQF
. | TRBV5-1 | ASSLAGGSGEKLF
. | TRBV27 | ASSPFKEGLSADTQY
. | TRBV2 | ASRSGGEGGYT
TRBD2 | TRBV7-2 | ASSRRGGYEQY
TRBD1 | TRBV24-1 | ATSGLPGQGPTGANVLT
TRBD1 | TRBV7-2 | ASSLREGQALGQPQH
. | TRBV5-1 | ASSLRPGSDTQY
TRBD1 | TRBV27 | ASVGRGQGATEAF
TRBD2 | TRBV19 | ASSIARGLGADTQY
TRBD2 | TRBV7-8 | ASSLALSSGGLHNEQF
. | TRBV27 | ASSFEFHPDGLYNEQF
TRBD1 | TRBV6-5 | ASRFQGAGEQY
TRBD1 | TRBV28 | ASSPGQKIQPQH
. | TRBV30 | AWGTHTTNEKLF
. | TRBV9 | ASSIGGPGELF